Below, 19 T cell receptor beta chains from the same sample are listed, as sequenced in a study of Graves' ophthalmopathy and Graves' hyperthyroidism (dated by TCRdb to between 2017 and 2018). TCRdb names Illumina HiSeq 2000 as the instrument used. TCR beta CDR3 regions were amplified from RNA transcripts for repertoire sequencing. HTBI primers and the Qiagen OneStep RT-PCR kit were used in a first-round RT-PCR, which was followed by a second-round multiplex PCR, size selection and purification. TCRdb reworked the public reads: Q25 trimming with fastp, MiXCR clone assembly, productive beta chains retained. Each record represents a unique CDR3 protein, reported with the most common genes and DNA among its rows. This sample comprises approximately 210,000 distinct CDR3 sequences, 25% to 30% of them detected only once. 8.5% to 9.5% of the sample belongs to the ten largest clones. The sequenced material came from peripheral blood. These receptors all stem from a middle-aged man with Graves' ophthalmopathy. Donor details come from another sample of the same person, matched by shared clones.

The sample holds many counts of this clonotype. The J gene is TRBJ2-5, the V gene TRBV15, with 9 bases fitting TRBD1. The germline V gene has CDR1 LNHNV and CDR2 YYDKDF (reference sequence). V shed 5 bases and J 3 bases; nucleotides not matched to a gene: 7. The CDR3 runs 15 residues. CDR3 nucleotide sequence: TGTGCCACCAGCCTGGACAGGGGATTGAAAGAGACCCAGTACTTC. Protein sequence: CATSLDRGLKETQYF.

This clonotype was seen repeatedly, ten times or more. The rearrangement joins TRBV7-2 to TRBJ2-7, with a weak D call TRBD2 (6 bases). Germline values: CDR1 SGHTA, CDR2 FQGNSA. This CDR3 region has 16 residues. V was clipped by 5 bases and J by 8 bases, with 25 bases between them. The CDR3 coding sequence is TGTGCCAGCAGCCCTAGTGTCCGACTAGGGCTATTCAAGCAGTACTTC. Protein: CASSPSVRLGLFKQYF.

This clonotype was counted ten times or more. The chain employs TRBV20-1 and TRBJ1-3; D is unclear. V was clipped by 5 bases and J by 0 bases, with 11 bases between them. Germline CDR1 and CDR2: DFQATT and SNEGSKA (reference sequence). The CDR3 is made up of 14 amino acids. Written as DNA, the CDR3 is TGCAGTGCTCCTAAACGGGACTCTGGAAACACCATATATTTT. This sequence encodes CSAPKRDSGNTIYF.

This clonotype was detected ten times or more. The chain employs TRBV6-1 and TRBJ1-1; D ambiguous. Per the germline V gene, CDR1 is MNHNS and CDR2 is SASEGT. V was cut by 6 bases and J by 3 bases, with 14 bases left in between. The CDR3 extends over 14 amino acids. The CDR3 region has the DNA TGTGCCAGCAGGACGTTTGGCGGCGACACTGAAGCTTTCTTT. It yields the protein CASRTFGGDTEAFF.

The gene calls are TRBV6-1 and TRBJ1-2, with 8 bases aligning to TRBD1. This CDR3 region has 15 residues. The trim removed 8 bases at V and 4 bases at J, leaving 12 bases unmatched. Germline V gene data show CDR1 as MNHNS and CDR2 as SASEGT. CDR3 in DNA: TGTGCCAGCCAGAGGGCCCAGGGGGCATCCTATGGCTACACCTTC. It is translated as CASQRAQGASYGYTF.

CDR3 bases: TGCAGTGCCGGTCCCTCCTACGAGCAGTACTTC. This sequence encodes CSAGPSYEQYF. The rearrangement joins TRBV20-1 to TRBJ2-7, with D unclear. Looked up from germline, CDR1 is DFQATT and CDR2 is SNEGSKA (reference sequence). V lost 6 bases and J 0 bases, leaving 6 bases between the germline ends. The CDR3 loop spans 11 amino acids.

The chain uses TRBV9 and TRBJ2-7; no clear D gene. Germline CDR1 is SGDLS and CDR2 is YYNGEE. The germline V and J ends were trimmed by 0 bases and 3 bases, with 13 bases remaining between them. This CDR3 has 15 amino acids. The CDR3 sequence is CASSVGLDGNYEQYF. The CDR3 coding sequence is TGTGCCAGCAGCGTAGGTTTGGACGGAAACTACGAGCAGTACTTC. The variable domain in full, with the rest retrieved from reference TRBV9 and TRBJ2-7, is DSGVTQTPKHLITATGQRVTLRCSPRSGDLSVYWYQQSLDQGLQFLIQYYNGEERAKGNILERFSAQQFPDLHSELNLSSLELGDSALYFCASSVGLDGNYEQYFGPGTRLTVT.

In DNA, the CDR3 is TGTGCCACCAGCGGACGGGATTGGACAGCCCAAGAGACCCAGTACTTC. Translating it yields CATSGRDWTAQETQYF. The J gene is TRBJ2-5, the V gene TRBV15; the D gene is possibly TRBD1 (6 bases). The germline V gene has CDR1 LNHNV and CDR2 YYDKDF (reference sequence). The length of the CDR3 is 16 residues. The ends were cut back, 5 bases at V and 1 base at J, with 17 bases in the middle. The entire variable domain, with the rest obtained from reference TRBV15 and TRBJ2-5, is as follows: DAMVIQNPRYQVTQFGKPVTLSCSQTLNHNVMYWYQQKSSQAPKLLFHYYDKDFNNEADTPDNFQSRRPNTSFCFLDIRSPGLGDTAMYLCATSGRDWTAQETQYFGPGTRLLVL.

V and J are TRBV19 and TRBJ1-1; D possibly corresponds to TRBD1 (6 bases). Trimming stripped 10 bases from V and 0 bases from J, with 12 bases between. Germline CDR1 LNHDA, CDR2 SQIVND (reference sequence). The CDR3 spans 13 residues. The CDR3 spells CATLRGLNTEAFF. CDR3 nucleotide sequence: TGTGCCACTCTGCGGGGGCTGAACACTGAAGCTTTCTTT.

This clonotype was counted many times. The chain links TRBV16 to TRBJ2-7, with 8 positions matching TRBD1. Germline V CDR1 and CDR2: KGHSY, FQNENV. This CDR3 has 13 residues. The V and J ends lost 2 bases and 5 bases, in that order; junction bases with no gene match: 2. The DNA of the CDR3 is TGTGCCAGCAGCCAAGGACAGGGAGACGAGCAGTACTTC. Protein: CASSQGQGDEQYF.

This clonotype has ten or more counts. This sequence joins TRBV10-3 and TRBJ2-5, with D uncertain. The V gene lost 2 bases and the J gene lost 8 bases, with 12 bases spanning the gap. The CDR3 runs to 13 residues. Germline assignment: CDR1 ENHRY and CDR2 SYGVKD. The CDR3 DNA sequence: TGTGCCATCAGTGAGGAGGACCGGGCCACCCAGTACTTC. It encodes CAISEEDRATQYF.

The table lists this clonotype with many counts. The chain couples TRBV6-2 or TRBV6-3 to TRBJ2-7; TRBD2 is a possible D gene (6 bases). V was shortened by 2 bases and J by 6 bases, with 14 bases between the two germline ends. Germline V gene sequence: CDR1 MNHEY, CDR2 SVGEGT. This CDR3 region has 14 residues. CDR3 residues: CASSYLRLGGEQYF. The DNA of the CDR3 is TGTGCCAGCAGTTACCTTCGACTAGGAGGCGAGCAGTACTTC.

This clonotype was detected only once. This chain joins TRBV6-2 or TRBV6-3 and TRBJ2-4, with TRBD1 identical over 10 bases. V trimming: 7 bases; J trimming: 1 base; junction bases outside the gene matches: 4. From germline, CDR1 is MNHEY and CDR2 SVGEGT. The CDR3 is made up of 15 amino acids. The CDR3 spells CASKGQGTAKNIQYF. CDR3 bases: TGTGCCAGCAAGGGACAGGGGACGGCCAAAAACATTCAGTACTTC.

This clonotype was counted many times. The chain uses TRBV6-2 or TRBV6-3 and TRBJ1-1; a weak D match, TRBD1 (5 bases). Looked up from germline, CDR1 is MNHEY and CDR2 is SVGEGT. The length of the CDR3 is 12 residues. V gave up 0 bases and J gave up 11 bases, with 10 bases separating them. The CDR3 is CASSYSSRAAFF. CDR3 nucleotide sequence: TGTGCCAGCAGTTACTCGAGCAGGGCTGCTTTCTTT.

This chain links TRBV6-2 or TRBV6-3 with TRBJ1-2; D may be TRBD1 (5 bases). Germline V gives CDR1 MNHEY, CDR2 SVGEGT. The CDR3 sequence is 18 residues long. Trimming took 2 bases from V and 0 from J, leaving 19 bases between them. CDR3 loop: CASSYRPLGAPTNYGYTF. The CDR3 DNA follows: TGTGCCAGCAGTTACCGACCACTTGGGGCACCTACTAACTATGGCTACACCTTC.

The chain uses TRBV7-8 and TRBJ2-7; TRBD1 might be the D (5 bases). Germline CDR1 reads SGHVS; CDR2 reads FQNEAQ. CDR3 size: 14 residues. The CDR3 DNA follows: TGTGCCAGCAGCTTAGGGGTTACCGACAGCCGCTTCTTCGTC. It specifies CASSLGVTDSRFFV.

This clonotype appeared many times. The chain is built from TRBV29-1 and TRBJ1-1; 7 bases are shared with TRBD1. V shed 7 bases, J shed 1 base, and the junction held 9 bases outside the gene matches. Germline loops: CDR1 SQVTM, CDR2 ANQGSEA. There are 14 residues in the CDR3. CDR3 bases: TGCAGCGAAGAGACCCGGGACAGGAACACTGAAGCTTTCTTT. Amino acid sequence: CSEETRDRNTEAFF.

This clonotype was found many times. V gene TRBV9 combines with J gene TRBJ2-5; D uncertain. The CDR3 has 15 residues. The germline V gene encodes CDR1 SGDLS and CDR2 YYNGEE. Trimming took off 4 bases at V and 5 bases at J, with 18 bases between the two ends. In DNA form, the CDR3 reads TGTGCCAGCAGCCCCAATCCCAGGAACATGGAGACCCAGTACTTC. Protein sequence: CASSPNPRNMETQYF.

CDR3 DNA: TGTGCCACTAGTTCAAGACGGGGCCGAAACATTCAGTACTTC. The encoded protein is CATSSRRGRNIQYF. This chain links TRBV28 with TRBJ2-4; D is tentatively TRBD1 or TRBD2 (5 bases each). Germline CDR1 and CDR2: MDHEN and SYDVKM. V was trimmed by 10 bases and J by 6 bases, leaving 19 bases between them. This CDR3 has 14 residues.